The subject of this entry is one T cell receptor beta chain. Antigen: not known. Two rounds of nested PCR, of about 16 and 10 cycles, were run on TCRalpha and TCRbeta cDNA. TCRdb reprocessed the 5' RACE reads and reports one entry per CDR3 protein, with no DNA. Its table lists over 120,000 distinct CDR3 sequences. The data originate from a study of monozygotic twins with inflammatory bowel disease. Study results and limitations: Discordant twins showed the same repertoire similarity as concordant twins, possibly from limited power. Lower TCRbeta diversity (inverse Simpson) was seen in IBD patients than in healthy co-twins.

The template was total RNA from whole blood, with no T cell sorting. The CDR3 length is 16 residues. Germline V gene lookup returns CDR1 KGHSH and CDR2 LQKENI. This clonotype originated in a human donor with ulcerative colitis or Crohn's disease, or a healthy co-twin of an affected twin (not recorded which). The chain joins TRBV18 to TRBJ2-2; the D gene TCRdb calls, TRBD1, cannot be checked with no DNA. Input material: blood. This CDR3 reads CASSIQGPANTGELFF.